Listed below are T cell receptor beta chains from one sample, sequenced in a study of T-cell memory formation after mild COVID-19. TCRdb ran MiXCR on the 5' RACE reads and lists one entry per CDR3 protein. The sample has roughly 480,000 distinct CDR3 sequences, around 25% seen once. Material for sequencing was PBMCs or a T cell subset sorted from them (not recorded which). The source of these receptors is an adult woman who had mild COVID-19 (a few samples of this study predate the infection). Cell type and time point are not known. Both conserved end residues are part of each CDR3. The D gene is left open where the match is weak. Size is omitted from some rows. Given values are once, few, many or a class for expanded clones.

clone_size d_call j_call v_call cdr3_aa cdr3_nt
. . TRBJ2-1 TRBV30 CAYGRKEQFF TGTGCCTACGGGAGAAAGGAGCAGTTCTTC
. . TRBJ1-4 TRBV4-3 CASSQVSVNEKLFF TGCGCCAGCAGCCAAGTCAGCGTTAATGAAAAACTGTTTTTT
few TRBD1 TRBJ2-5 TRBV12-3/TRBV12-4 CASGLRGRTETQYF TGTGCCAGCGGACTGAGGGGGCGAACGGAGACCCAGTACTTC
. TRBD1 TRBJ1-2 TRBV12-3/TRBV12-4 CASSFTGGIGYTF TGTGCCAGCAGTTTCACAGGGGGAATTGGCTACACCTTC
. . TRBJ2-1 TRBV24-1 CATSREVALGEQFF TGTGCCACCAGCCGGGAAGTAGCTTTGGGTGAGCAGTTCTTC
few TRBD2 TRBJ2-2 TRBV7-8 CASSKTGGDTGELFF TGTGCCAGCAGTAAGACGGGGGGAGACACCGGGGAGCTGTTTTTT
few TRBD2 TRBJ2-1 TRBV27 CASSGLTSVSSYNEQFF TGTGCCAGCAGTGGACTGACTAGCGTCAGCTCCTACAATGAGCAGTTCTTC
. TRBD1 TRBJ2-1 TRBV24-1 CATSDFGQGSNEQFF TGTGCCACCAGTGATTTCGGACAGGGATCGAATGAGCAGTTCTTC
. . TRBJ1-2 TRBV6-5 CASRERENYGYTF TGTGCCAGCAGAGAGAGGGAGAACTATGGCTACACCTTC
. . TRBJ2-2 TRBV5-1 CASSGAYTGELFF TGCGCCAGTAGCGGAGCGTACACCGGGGAGCTGTTTTTT
many TRBD2 TRBJ2-1 TRBV9 CASSVTGLAGVGARYNEQFF TGTGCCAGCAGCGTAACGGGGCTAGCGGGAGTCGGAGCCAGGTACAATGAGCAGTTCTTC
few . TRBJ2-3 TRBV7-8 CASRLSGTDTQYF TGTGCCAGCAGGTTATCCGGGACAGATACGCAGTATTTT
. . TRBJ2-5 TRBV7-6 CASSLDSGMGWETQYF TGTGCCAGCAGCTTAGATTCCGGGATGGGGTGGGAGACCCAGTACTTC
few TRBD2 TRBJ2-5 TRBV29-1 CSVADGGGPQYF TGCAGCGTTGCAGACGGGGGGGGGCCCCAGTACTTC
few . TRBJ2-7 TRBV14 CASSPFRGGEQYF TGTGCCAGCAGCCCTTTTCGCGGAGGCGAGCAGTACTTC